These 29 T cell receptor beta chains were all obtained from the same sample, sequenced in a study of T-cell reconstitution after alpha-beta-depleted transplantation in children (dated by TCRdb to between 2015 and 2016). The library relied on PCR. Sequencer: Illumina HiSeq 2500. TCR library preparation used molecular barcoding, with unique molecular identifiers applied to normalize quantification of the TCRbeta repertoire. TCRdb trimmed public reads at Q25 via fastp, called clones via MiXCR and kept in-frame beta chains. Under each unique CDR3 protein, matching rows form one entry showing the most common genes and DNA. In this sample the table shows 450,000 to 600,000 distinct CDR3 sequences, 10% to 15% of which occur a single time. The ten largest clones capture 2.2% of the sample. Explained via the paper, the treatment or condition label denotes: allogeneic hematopoietic cell transplantation with graft depleted of TCRalphabeta T cells and CD19 B cells.

The specimen was PBMCs, mostly from graft donor cells, collected 360 days after TCRalphabeta/CD19-depleted stem cell transplant. All receptors derive from a male patient under 18 who had a stem cell transplant for acute myeloid leukemia, so the T cells may come from the graft donor.

This clonotype was recorded at least ten times. This chain links TRBV29-1 with TRBJ2-2, with D possibly matching TRBD2 (6 bases). Germline CDR1 SQVTM, CDR2 ANQGSEA. The V end lost 6 bases, the J end lost 3 bases, and 14 bases lay between the germline ends. The CDR3 is 14 amino acids. CDR3 in amino acids: CSVEGGVYTGELFF. DNA for the CDR3: TGCAGCGTCGAGGGCGGGGTTTACACCGGGGAGCTGTTTTTT.

The CDR3 nucleotides read TGTGCCAGCAGCTTAATCAAGCGGGAGAGGGCAGATACGCAGTATTTT. This codes for CASSLIKRERADTQYF. The rearrangement links TRBV7-9 to TRBJ2-3, with 8 bases identical to TRBD2. The CDR3 contains 16 residues. The trim removed 2 bases at V and 4 bases at J, leaving 8 bases unmatched. From germline, CDR1 is SEHNR and CDR2 FQNEAQ (reference sequence).

This clonotype has more than one count but fewer than ten. This chain joins TRBV24-1 and TRBJ2-2; 8 nucleotides align to TRBD2. This CDR3 comprises 15 residues. V dropped 7 bases and J dropped 5; count of bases not matched to a gene: 8. Germline values: CDR1 KGHDR, CDR2 SFDVKD. CDR3: CATRADSGRTGELFF. The CDR3 bases are TGTGCCACCAGGGCGGACAGCGGGAGAACCGGGGAGCTGTTTTTT.

At least ten counts were recorded for this clonotype. The chain links TRBV12-3 or TRBV12-4 to TRBJ2-7, with 10 bases lining up with TRBD1. The ends lost 9 bases at V and 3 bases at J; junction bases unmatched: 8. CDR3 length equals 14 residues. The CDR3 DNA is TGTGCCAGTCGTCCCGGGACAGGGGTCTACGAGCAGTACTTC. Its protein is CASRPGTGVYEQYF.

This clonotype has a handful of counts. This sequence joins TRBV20-1 and TRBJ1-4, with 10 bases matching TRBD1. V dropped 6 bases and J dropped 8; count of bases not matched to a gene: 6. The CDR3 is 13 amino acids. Germline V gene lookup returns CDR1 DFQATT and CDR2 SNEGSKA (reference sequence). CDR3 nucleotides: TGCAGTGCGTGGGACAGGGGAAGGGAAAAACTGTTTTTT. It encodes CSAWDRGREKLFF.

This chain joins TRBV5-1 and TRBJ2-7, with TRBD1 as a possible D gene (7 bases). CDR3 length: 14 residues. Germline V lookup: CDR1 SGHRS, CDR2 YFSETQ. Deletions cut 4 bases from V and 11 bases from J, with 22 bases between. The CDR3 region has the DNA TGCGCCAGCAGCGCCGAAGGAGGGGGCCCAGAGAAGTACTTC. Protein sequence: CASSAEGGGPEKYF.

V usage is TRBV24-1 and J usage is TRBJ2-2, with D perhaps TRBD2 (5 bases). V lost 4 bases, J lost 6 bases, and 11 bases lay in between. Germline V gene data show CDR1 as KGHDR and CDR2 as SFDVKD. The CDR3 is made up of 14 amino acids. The DNA of the CDR3 is TGTGCCACCAGTGACCTGACGAGGGCCGGGGAGCTGTTTTTT. This translates into CATSDLTRAGELFF.

This clonotype occurred a few times. The gene calls are TRBV28 and TRBJ1-5; TRBD1 matches 9 bases. This CDR3 has 18 amino acids. The germline V gene encodes CDR1 MDHEN and CDR2 SYDVKM. Trimming at V came to 5 bases and at J to 1 base, leaving 12 bases not matched to a gene. CDR3 sequence reads: CASSQIRGTGTSNQPQHF. Written as DNA, the CDR3 is TGTGCCAGCAGTCAAATTAGGGGGACAGGGACCAGCAATCAGCCCCAGCATTTT. The variable domain in full, with the rest retrieved from reference TRBV28 and TRBJ1-5, is DVKVTQSSRYLVKRTGEKVFLECVQDMDHENMFWYRQDPGLGLRLIYFSYDVKMKEKGDIPEGYSVSREKKERFSLILESASTNQTSMYLCASSQIRGTGTSNQPQHFGDGTRLSIL.

This clonotype appeared a few times. V usage is TRBV4-3 and J usage is TRBJ2-1; 10 nucleotides align to TRBD2. The CDR3 extends over 15 amino acids. CDR1 and CDR2 (germline): LGHNA, YSLEER. The V segment lost 4 bases and the J segment 10 bases; nucleotides outside the gene matches: 10. CDR3: CASSLGLAALGEQFF. The CDR3 coding sequence is TGCGCCAGCAGCCTCGGACTAGCGGCTTTGGGCGAGCAGTTCTTC.

This clonotype was seen a few times. The chain has TRBV9 and TRBJ2-1; D not certain. Germline-derived CDR1 and CDR2 are SGDLS and YYNGEE. V was shortened by 0 bases and J by 9 bases, with 10 bases between the two germline ends. This CDR3 is 13 amino acids long. Here the CDR3 reads CASSVGSLGEQFF. The CDR3 nucleotides are TGTGCCAGCAGCGTAGGATCGTTAGGTGAGCAGTTCTTC. The full variable domain, completed using reference TRBV9 and TRBJ2-1, is DSGVTQTPKHLITATGQRVTLRCSPRSGDLSVYWYQQSLDQGLQFLIQYYNGEERAKGNILERFSAQQFPDLHSELNLSSLELGDSALYFCASSVGSLGEQFFGPGTRLTVL.

This clonotype showed up just a few times. The chain links TRBV7-9 to TRBJ1-2, with D unresolved. Trimming took off 4 bases at V and 4 bases at J, with 10 bases between the two ends. CDR1 SEHNR and CDR2 FQNEAQ come from the germline V gene (reference sequence). The CDR3 contains 13 residues. The CDR3 DNA follows: TGTGCCAGCAGCTCTGACGGGTTCTATGGCTACACCTTC. It specifies CASSSDGFYGYTF.

There are a few counts of this clonotype. This CDR3 reads CSARGDGDSYEQYF. The CDR3 DNA reads as TGCAGTGCTAGGGGGGACGGCGACTCCTACGAGCAGTACTTC. The rearrangement links TRBV20-1 to TRBJ2-7, with D possibly called TRBD1 or TRBD2 (5 bases each). Trimming removed 3 bases at V and 0 bases at J, with 12 bases between. CDR3 size: 14 residues. Looked up from germline, CDR1 is DFQATT and CDR2 is SNEGSKA (reference sequence).

This clonotype has ten or more counts. The J gene is TRBJ2-1, the V gene TRBV20-1, with D unresolved. V dropped 6 bases and J dropped 0 bases, with 24 bases sitting between them. CDR1 DFQATT and CDR2 SNEGSKA come from the germline V gene (reference sequence). The CDR3 runs to 18 residues. In DNA, the CDR3 is TGCAGTGCCCCGGCGCCCCCCGAGCGTCCTTACTCCTACAATGAGCAGTTCTTC. It is translated as CSAPAPPERPYSYNEQFF.

This clonotype showed up just a few times. This chain joins TRBV30 and TRBJ2-1, with a tentative D call TRBD1 (5 bases). The V end lost 0 bases, the J end lost 5 bases, and 8 bases lay between the germline ends. The CDR3 length is 13 residues. The germline CDR1 and CDR2 sequences are GTSNPN and SVGIG (reference sequence). CDR3 DNA sequence: TGTGCCTGGAGTGTACAGGCCAACAATGAGCAGTTCTTC. Translated, it gives CAWSVQANNEQFF.

This clonotype was recorded at least ten times. CDR3 DNA sequence: TGCGCCAGCAGCCAGACCCTCACCGGGGAGCTGTTTTTT. Amino acid sequence: CASSQTLTGELFF. V gene TRBV4-3 combines with J gene TRBJ2-2; no clear D. Germline V gene lookup returns CDR1 LGHNA and CDR2 YSLEER. The V end was cut by 3 bases, the J end by 4 bases, with 6 bases between. The CDR3 consists of 13 residues.

This clonotype was recorded a few times. J is TRBJ2-2 and V is TRBV6-5; no clear D gene. The CDR3 sequence is 14 residues long. From germline, CDR1 is MNHEY and CDR2 SVGAGI. Trimming stripped 4 bases from V and 1 base from J, with 7 bases between. This CDR3 is CASSSPLNTGELFF. CDR3 sequence (DNA): TGTGCCAGCAGTTCTCCACTGAACACCGGGGAGCTGTTTTTT.

This clonotype turned up a few times. The V call is TRBV20-1, the J call TRBJ2-1, with D perhaps matching TRBD2 (6 bases). This CDR3 contains 15 residues. CDR1 DFQATT and CDR2 SNEGSKA come from the germline V gene (reference sequence). The V end was cut by 5 bases, the J end by 1 base, with 15 bases between. The CDR3 DNA reads TGCAGTGCTCCAGCGCGGGGAGTTTCCTACAATGAGCAGTTCTTC. Protein product: CSAPARGVSYNEQFF.

The chain employs TRBV12-3 or TRBV12-4 and TRBJ2-6; possible D gene TRBD1, 5 bases. Trimming shortened V by 6 bases and J by 4 bases, and 13 bases separated the two germline ends. The CDR3 length is 15 residues. CDR3: CASRYLGAGANVLTF. The CDR3 coding sequence is TGTGCCAGCAGATACCTTGGGGCCGGGGCCAACGTCCTGACTTTC.

The sample holds a few counts of this clonotype. The rearrangement uses TRBV29-1 and TRBJ1-1; D remains ambiguous. V was pared by 4 bases and J by 0 bases, with 12 bases between. This CDR3 comprises 14 residues. Germline loops: CDR1 SQVTM, CDR2 ANQGSEA. The CDR3 DNA follows: TGCAGCGTTGTTAGGGCCGCGATGAACACTGAAGCTTTCTTT. Protein product: CSVVRAAMNTEAFF. Full variable domain (missing parts from reference TRBV29-1 and TRBJ1-1): SAVISQKPSRDICQRGTSLTIQCQVDSQVTMMFWYRQQPGQSLTLIATANQGSEATYESGFVIDKFPISRPNLTFSTLTVSNMSPEDSSIYLCSVVRAAMNTEAFFGQGTRLTVV.

The table lists this clonotype with a few counts. V usage is TRBV5-1 and J usage is TRBJ1-3, with D possibly matching TRBD1 (6 bases). The V end lost 1 base, the J end lost 0 bases, and 8 bases lay between the germline ends. From germline, CDR1 is SGHRS and CDR2 YFSETQ. The CDR3 contains 15 residues. The DNA of the CDR3 is TGCGCCAGCAGCTTGACAGGGAGCTCTGGAAACACCATATATTTT. It codes for CASSLTGSSGNTIYF.

This clonotype was detected only a few times. The germline gene is not matched at one end of the junction; a read error may be the cause. The genes are TRBV4-3 and TRBJ2-2, with 9 bases fitting TRBD1. There are 15 residues in the CDR3. Germline V CDR1 and CDR2: LGHNA, YSLEER. The DNA of the CDR3 is TGCGCCAGCAGCCTAGGACAGGGGAACCCCGGGGAGCTGTTTTTT. It yields the protein CASSLGQGNPGELFF.

The chain couples TRBV29-1 to TRBJ2-5; D is uncertain. The germline CDR1 and CDR2 sequences are SQVTM and ANQGSEA. The CDR3 is 12 residues long. Between the trimmed V and J ends, which lost 5 bases and 0 bases, there was a span of 7 bases. Written as DNA, the CDR3 is TGCAGCGTTAGGTGGGACCAAGAGACCCAGTACTTC. Translating it yields CSVRWDQETQYF.

A single count supports this clonotype. The rearrangement links TRBV20-1 to TRBJ2-1, with D tentatively TRBD1 (5 bases). Trimming pared 2 bases from V and 9 bases from J, leaving 17 bases between. This CDR3 spans 14 amino acids. Germline V CDR1 and CDR2: DFQATT, SNEGSKA (reference sequence). The CDR3 spells CSARMAGQRGEQFF. The CDR3 DNA sequence: TGCAGTGCTAGAATGGCAGGCCAAAGGGGTGAGCAGTTCTTC.

The V and J genes are TRBV7-3 and TRBJ2-2, with D perhaps assigned TRBD1 or TRBD2 (5 bases each). Germline V gene lookup returns CDR1 SGHTA and CDR2 FQGTGA. The V end lost 3 bases, the J end lost 6 bases, and 17 bases lay between the germline ends. The CDR3 is made up of 16 amino acids. The CDR3 coding sequence is TGTGCCAGCAGCTTTCCCTTAGGGGAGCTCGCCGGGGAGCTGTTTTTT. Amino acid sequence: CASSFPLGELAGELFF.

This clonotype was seen a handful of times. This chain uses TRBV7-8 with TRBJ2-5; a possible D gene is TRBD2 (7 bases). Between the trimmed V and J ends, which lost 5 bases and 5 bases, there was a span of 15 bases. Germline assignment: CDR1 SGHVS and CDR2 FQNEAQ. This CDR3 region has 14 residues. The DNA of the CDR3 is TGTGCCAGCAGCAGGGTCAGGGGAGGGGAGACCCAGTACTTC. Protein: CASSRVRGGETQYF. Together with reference TRBV7-8 and TRBJ2-5, the CDR3 gives the full variable domain: GAGVSQSPRYKVAKRGQDVALRCDPISGHVSLFWYQQALGQGPEFLTYFQNEAQLDKSGLPSDRFFAERPEGSVSTLKIQRTQQEDSAVYLCASSRVRGGETQYFGPGTRLLVL.

This rearrangement joins TRBV3-1 to TRBJ2-7, with 10 bases fitting TRBD1. The CDR3 length is 15 residues. V dropped 1 base and J dropped 2; count of bases not matched to a gene: 2. The V gene's germline CDR1 is LGHDT and CDR2 YNNKEL (reference sequence). DNA for the CDR3: TGTGCCAGCAGCCAAGGGGACAGGGGAGCCTACGAGCAGTACTTC. As protein: CASSQGDRGAYEQYF.

As regards this clonotype: A clone one base away is much larger, so this may be a read error. The chain employs TRBV25-1 and TRBJ2-2; a weak D match, TRBD2 (6 bases). The CDR3 is 15 residues long. Germline loops: CDR1 MGHDK, CDR2 SYGVNS. Here the CDR3 DNA reads TGTGCCAGCATACACTCCGGAGGGGTCGCCGGGGAGGTGTTTTTT. This translates into CASIHSGGVAGEVFF.

This clonotype was recorded a few times. The rearrangement joins TRBV7-9 to TRBJ2-7, with 7 nucleotides matching TRBD2. CDR1 is SEHNR and CDR2 is FQNEAQ in the germline V gene (reference sequence). CDR3 size: 16 residues. V was pared by 4 bases and J by 2 bases, with 11 bases of the junction left unmatched. The CDR3 here is CASSSTLAGRTYEQYF. CDR3 coding DNA: TGTGCCAGCAGCTCCACCTTAGCGGGTCGCACCTACGAGCAGTACTTC.

This clonotype occurred many times. The chain couples TRBV6-5 to TRBJ2-1; a weak D match, TRBD2 (6 bases). V was clipped by 4 bases and J by 8 bases, with 21 bases between them. The CDR3 contains 16 residues. Germline CDR1 reads MNHEY; CDR2 reads SVGAGI. CDR3 bases: TGTGCCAGCAGTTTCACCGACTGGGGGTGGGGGGATGAGCAGTTCTTC. Amino acid sequence: CASSFTDWGWGDEQFF.